Shown below are 20 T cell receptor beta chains from a single sample sequenced in a study of CD8+ T cells in alopecia areata. RNA extraction and reverse transcription yielded cDNA as sequencing template. Data came from immunoSEQ multiplex PCR; TCRdb stores just in-frame clones and leaves some out. The sample contains some 200,000 clones, 50% to 75% of which appear only once. The sample in question was CD4+ T cells sorted from blood, obtained at week 0. Receptors originate from a human donor with alopecia areata.

The rearrangement joins TRBV30 to TRBJ1-3; D call uncertain. The ends were cut back, 8 bases at V and 4 bases at J, with 12 bases in the middle. Per the germline V gene, CDR1 is GTSNPN and CDR2 is SVGIG (reference sequence). The CDR3 extends over 12 amino acids. In nucleotides, the CDR3 is TGTGCCACTACAGTCGAAGGAAACACCATATATTTT. Translated, it gives CATTVEGNTIYF.

This chain uses TRBV5-6 with TRBJ2-1, with D uncertain. This CDR3 comprises 13 residues. V lost 0 bases to trimming and J lost 5 bases, with 6 bases between them. Germline V gene sequence: CDR1 SGHDT, CDR2 YYEEEE. The CDR3 DNA sequence: TGTGCCAGCAGCTTGGGCGTAAACAATGAGCAGTTCTTC. It yields the protein CASSLGVNNEQFF.

The V call is TRBV5-1, the J call TRBJ2-7, with 7 positions matching TRBD1. V dropped 3 bases and J dropped 8; count of bases not matched to a gene: 11. Germline lookup yields CDR1 SGHRS and CDR2 YFSETQ. The CDR3 consists of 14 residues. In DNA, the CDR3 is TGCGCCAGCAGCTCGGGACAGCCCGGAGGACAGCAGTACTTC. Amino acid sequence: CASSSGQPGGQQYF. Full variable domain (remainder filled in from reference TRBV5-1 and TRBJ2-7): KAGVTQTPRYLIKTRGQQVTLSCSPISGHRSVSWYQQTPGQGLQFLFEYFSETQRNKGNFPGRFSGRQFSNSRSEMNVSTLELGDSALYLCASSSGQPGGQQYFGPGTRLTVT.

This clone is a singleton in its sample. This sequence joins TRBV6-6 and TRBJ1-5; D is perhaps TRBD1 (5 bases). The CDR3 totals 13 residues. CDR1 and CDR2 from the germline V gene are MNHNY and SVGAGI (reference sequence). The V and J ends lost 10 bases and 2 bases respectively, with 12 bases between them. Written as DNA, the CDR3 is TGTGCCACCTATGGGGGGGGCAATCAGCCCCAGCATTTT. This gives the protein CATYGGGNQPQHF.

The gene calls are TRBV29-1 and TRBJ2-7; possibly TRBD2 for D (6 bases). The CDR3 has 12 amino acids. Germline assignment: CDR1 SQVTM and CDR2 ANQGSEA. The germline V and J ends were trimmed by 2 bases and 6 bases, with 11 bases remaining between them. CDR3 in DNA: TGCAGCGTTGAAATACTAGCCCGCGAGCAGTACTTC. It encodes CSVEILAREQYF.

The chain carries TRBV20-1 and TRBJ1-2; D is unclear. Per germline, CDR1 DFQATT and CDR2 SNEGSKA (reference sequence). The CDR3 spans 10 residues. Trimming took 2 bases from V and 8 from J, leaving 6 bases between them. In DNA, the CDR3 is TGCAGTGCTAGATATCAGGGCTACACCTTC. This encodes CSARYQGYTF.

This chain uses TRBV6-5 with TRBJ2-5, with no clear D. Trimming removed 0 bases from V and 2 bases from J, with 7 bases in between. The germline V gene has CDR1 MNHEY and CDR2 SVGAGI. The CDR3 sequence is 14 residues long. CDR3 in amino acids: CASSYSPSQETQYF. The CDR3, as DNA: TGTGCCAGCAGTTACTCGCCTAGTCAAGAGACCCAGTACTTC.

The chain is built from TRBV30 and TRBJ1-2; TRBD1 agrees at 7 bases. The germline V gene has CDR1 GTSNPN and CDR2 SVGIG (reference sequence). Trimming at V came to 2 bases and at J to 2 bases, leaving 5 bases not matched to a gene. This CDR3 region has 14 residues. CDR3 region: CAWSTQGLNYGYTF. CDR3 coding DNA: TGTGCCTGGAGTACACAGGGGCTCAACTATGGCTACACCTTC.

As to this clone: Other nucleotide sequences in the sample specify the same CDR3. The chain links TRBV30 to TRBJ1-5; 7 bases match TRBD1. Per the germline V gene, CDR1 is GTSNPN and CDR2 is SVGIG (reference sequence). The CDR3 consists of 13 residues. The ends lost 1 base at V and 6 bases at J; junction bases unmatched: 3. The CDR3 is CAWSGQGGQPQHF. CDR3 in DNA: TGTGCCTGGAGTGGACAGGGTGGTCAGCCCCAGCATTTT.

This clone was recorded only once. The chain employs TRBV30 and TRBJ2-5, with 7 positions matching TRBD1. This CDR3 contains 16 residues. Trimming at V came to 2 bases and at J to 2 bases, leaving 11 bases not matched to a gene. From germline, CDR1 is GTSNPN and CDR2 SVGIG (reference sequence). The CDR3 reads CAWSRNDRAGQETQYF. CDR3 sequence (DNA): TGTGCCTGGAGTAGGAACGACAGGGCTGGGCAAGAGACCCAGTACTTC.

A few counts support this clone. V gene TRBV30 combines with J gene TRBJ2-7, with D unclear. The germline CDR1 and CDR2 sequences are GTSNPN and SVGIG (reference sequence). The CDR3 has 13 amino acids. Trimming cost V 2 bases and J 4 bases, with 12 bases left between them. The CDR3: CAWSLPMGYEQYF. Written as DNA, the CDR3 is TGTGCCTGGAGTCTCCCCATGGGTTACGAGCAGTACTTC.

This sequence joins TRBV4-1 and TRBJ1-5, with a weak D call TRBD1 (5 bases). The CDR3 loop spans 19 amino acids. The germline gives CDR1 MGHRA, CDR2 YSYEKL. V was trimmed by 0 bases and J by 0 bases, leaving 18 bases between them. This CDR3 is CASSQEPITGLISNQPQHF. CDR3 nucleotides: TGCGCCAGCAGCCAAGAGCCTATCACGGGGCTCATTAGCAATCAGCCCCAGCATTTT.

This clone turned up a few times. The chain recombines TRBV11-2 with TRBJ1-1; the D is unclear. Deletions cut 0 bases from V and 0 bases from J, with 8 bases between. CDR1 is SGHAT and CDR2 is FQNNGV in the germline V gene. This CDR3 spans 15 amino acids. The chain's CDR3 is CASSLDPSVNTEAFF. The DNA for the CDR3 is TGTGCCAGCAGCTTAGACCCCTCGGTGAACACTGAAGCTTTCTTT.

The CDR3 loop reads CAWSENSPLHF. The CDR3 coding sequence is TGTGCCTGGAGTGAAAATTCACCCCTCCACTTT. The J gene is TRBJ1-6, the V gene TRBV30; D not resolved. The CDR3 loop spans 11 amino acids. In germline, CDR1 is GTSNPN, CDR2 SVGIG (reference sequence). The V gene lost 1 base and the J gene lost 7 bases, with 2 bases spanning the gap.

This clone showed up just a few times. This chain uses TRBV5-1 with TRBJ2-3; no definite D call. CDR3 length: 13 residues. The germline CDR1 and CDR2 sequences are SGHRS and YFSETQ. V was cut by 2 bases and J by 6 bases, with 10 bases left in between. DNA for the CDR3: TGCGCCAGCAGCTTCATCCCAACGGATACGCAGTATTTT. Translating gives CASSFIPTDTQYF.

The CDR3 region has the DNA TGTGCCTGGAGTTCCAGGGGGGCTCGGGAAAAACTGTTTTTT. Amino acid sequence: CAWSSRGAREKLFF. This chain joins TRBV30 and TRBJ1-4; 7 nucleotides line up with TRBD1. The CDR3 totals 14 residues. V lost 2 bases, J lost 8 bases, and 8 bases stayed unmatched. Germline assignment: CDR1 GTSNPN and CDR2 SVGIG (reference sequence).

The rearrangement joins TRBV2 to TRBJ1-4; D might be TRBD1 (5 bases). Germline CDR1 reads SNHLY; CDR2 reads FYNNEI. This CDR3 is 17 amino acids long. V lost 4 bases, J lost 3 bases, and 18 bases lay in between. CDR3 loop: CASSAGGGGAANEKLFF. The CDR3 DNA reads TGTGCCAGCAGTGCCGGAGGTGGAGGGGCGGCTAATGAAAAACTGTTTTTT.

V and J are TRBV7-9 and TRBJ1-6, with TRBD1 matching 8 bases. Germline V CDR1 and CDR2: SEHNR, FQNEAQ (reference sequence). CDR3 length equals 14 residues. The V gene end was trimmed by 4 bases and the J gene end by 7 bases; junction bases not matched to a gene: 3. The CDR3 sequence is CASSSRQGNSPLHF. The CDR3 DNA reads as TGTGCCAGCAGCTCCCGACAGGGGAATTCACCCCTCCACTTT.

V gene TRBV2 combines with J gene TRBJ1-2; the D is unclear. Trimming pared 5 bases from V and 2 bases from J, leaving 12 bases between. In germline, CDR1 is SNHLY, CDR2 FYNNEI. This CDR3 comprises 14 residues. The CDR3: CASSLGPANYGYTF. CDR3 in DNA: TGTGCCAGCAGTTTAGGCCCAGCAAACTATGGCTACACCTTC.

This chain connects TRBV5-1 to TRBJ2-1; D possibly corresponds to TRBD1 (5 bases). Germline V lookup: CDR1 SGHRS, CDR2 YFSETQ. The CDR3 loop spans 11 amino acids. V lost 8 bases to trimming and J lost 7 bases, with 10 bases between them. This chain's CDR3 is CASTAGNEQFF. The CDR3, as DNA: TGCGCCAGTACCGCAGGGAATGAGCAGTTCTTC.